This section outlines one T cell receptor (beta chain) sequence together with its context. This sample is drawn from a study of blood T cell repertoires in COVID-19. Whole-study context: Sample material is recorded as cDNA or gDNA derived from T cells, B-cell-depleted T cells, or PBMCs.

Using immunoSEQ multiplex PCR, the repertoire was profiled, and TCRdb retains in-frame clones only, with some absent. Among about 28,000 clones listed, nearly 90% were seen once. The V gene lost 2 bases and the J gene lost 7 bases, with 11 bases spanning the gap. Germline-derived CDR1 and CDR2 are MGHRA and YSYEKL. The CDR3 totals 14 residues. J is TRBJ2-2 and V is TRBV4-1; TRBD2 might be the D (6 bases). The sequencing sample was made of peripheral blood. The source is a human donor with acute or convalescent COVID-19. The donor label of this sample is uncertain. As DNA, the CDR3 is TGCGCCAGCAGCCAAACGGGACTCCTCGGGGAGCTGTTTTTT. Amino acid sequence: CASSQTGLLGELFF.